The source of this TCR beta chain is a study of shared clonotypes between healthy human individuals. Overall study findings and caveats: It was observed that about 5% of naive CD4 clonotypes were shared across several donors.

This clone occurred many times. Antigen specificity is unknown. The same CDR3 arises from other DNA sequences in this sample as well. The CDR3 is 14 amino acids. Trimming cost V 6 bases and J 2 bases; bases outside gene matches: 4. From germline, CDR1 is KGHSH and CDR2 LQKENI. Deep level was the assay's run setting. Original processing methods: ImmunoSEQ only sent back junction sequences with no quality scores, so filtering was done differently. Only in-frame clones appear in the TCRdb table, and some are missing; sequencing was by immunoSEQ multiplex PCR. The V and J calls and clone size were taken over from that table, and D and trimming were inferred from the DNA. The sample contains about 710,000 clones, 72% of which appear only once. Negatively enriched CD4+ T cells were divided by CD45RA into naive and memory.

The sequence was obtained from a woman aged 30 to 39 in good health. The chain recombines TRBV18 with TRBJ1-1; 9 bases match TRBD1. Sequences were obtained from memory CD4+ T cells sorted from blood. Subset in this sample: CD45RA-negative fraction. CDR3 coding DNA: TGTGCCAGCTCCCAACAGGGGGCCAACACTGAAGCTTTCTTT. Protein sequence: CASSQQGANTEAFF.